Presented here are 20 T cell receptor beta chains from one specimen sequenced in a study of T cell repertoires in cytomegalovirus infection. These TCRs are of unknown antigen specificity. TCRdb used MiXCR to reprocess the reads, holding one entry per CDR3 protein. The sample carries 68,000 or so distinct CDR3 sequences, more than 20% recorded once. Sequenced sample: PBMCs, sequenced either directly or after in vitro stimulation (not recorded which). The receptors here all came from a human donor in good health (CMV status not recorded). Some clones in this sample may be carry-over from other donors' samples.

This chain joins TRBV7-9 and TRBJ1-2; 7 bases fit TRBD1. Germline assignment: CDR1 SEHNR and CDR2 FQNEAQ (reference sequence). CDR3 length equals 13 residues. The ends lost 5 bases at V and 4 bases at J; junction bases unmatched: 4. The CDR3 DNA reads as TGTGCCAGCAGCGGTGACAGGGTCTATGGCTACACCTTC. Protein sequence: CASSGDRVYGYTF.

The chain recombines TRBV19 with TRBJ1-1; a weak D match, TRBD1 (5 bases). Trimming stripped 1 base from V and 6 bases from J, with 9 bases between. In germline, CDR1 is LNHDA, CDR2 SQIVND (reference sequence). The CDR3 loop spans 13 amino acids. This CDR3 is CASSIVGEAEAFF. In nucleotides, the CDR3 is TGTGCCAGTAGTATAGTGGGGGAGGCTGAAGCTTTCTTT.

This clonotype was found many times. The chain joins TRBV7-2 to TRBJ1-6; possible D gene TRBD1, 5 bases. This CDR3 is 18 amino acids long. The ends were cut back, 1 base at V and 0 bases at J, with 13 bases in the middle. Germline values: CDR1 SGHTA, CDR2 FQGNSA. CDR3 sequence reads: CASSLVVGQSSYNSPLHF. CDR3 DNA: TGTGCCAGCAGCTTAGTTGTGGGGCAGAGCTCCTATAATTCACCCCTCCACTTT.

The V and J genes are TRBV29-1 and TRBJ2-1; D unclear. Between the trimmed V and J ends, which lost 3 bases and 0 bases, there was a span of 9 bases. The germline CDR1 and CDR2 sequences are SQVTM and ANQGSEA. This CDR3 has 14 amino acids. The CDR3 here is CSVDGRSSYNEQFF. Written as DNA, the CDR3 is TGCAGCGTTGACGGGCGTAGCTCCTACAATGAGCAGTTCTTC.

The rearrangement uses TRBV9 and TRBJ1-2; D is ambiguous. Per germline, CDR1 SGDLS and CDR2 YYNGEE. The CDR3 length is 16 residues. The V end lost 5 bases, the J end lost 1 base, and 18 bases lay between the germline ends. For the CDR3, the DNA is TGTGCCAGCAGTGCCTCGTTGCACCGCCGTAACTATGGCTACACCTTC. Protein product: CASSASLHRRNYGYTF.

This clonotype was seen more than once but under ten times. The chain uses TRBV20-1 and TRBJ2-1, with 9 positions matching TRBD1. Losses at the gene ends were 4 bases for V and 6 bases for J; bases not matched to a gene: 13. The germline V gene encodes CDR1 DFQATT and CDR2 SNEGSKA (reference sequence). The CDR3 is made up of 16 amino acids. This CDR3 reads CSATPADRGSPNEQFF. The DNA for the CDR3 is TGCAGTGCTACCCCTGCGGACAGGGGTTCCCCCAATGAGCAGTTCTTC.

The chain is built from TRBV9 and TRBJ1-1; D call uncertain. The CDR3 sequence is 13 residues long. Trimming cost V 0 bases and J 4 bases, with 7 bases left between them. CDR1 and CDR2 (germline): SGDLS, YYNGEE. CDR3 in DNA: TGTGCCAGCAGCGTAGCCCCAAGCACTGAAGCTTTCTTT. Translated, it gives CASSVAPSTEAFF.

This clonotype has at least ten counts. The V gene is TRBV7-6, the J gene TRBJ2-3, with D tentatively TRBD1 (5 bases). Trimming removed 4 bases from V and 0 bases from J, with 11 bases in between. CDR3 length: 15 amino acids. Looked up from germline, CDR1 is SGHVS and CDR2 is FNYEAQ. The DNA of the CDR3 is TGTGCCAGCAGCTCGACAGAACAGAGCACAGATACGCAGTATTTT. It yields the protein CASSSTEQSTDTQYF.

This clonotype was counted ten times or more. V is TRBV7-2 and J is TRBJ2-3, with 7 bases aligning to TRBD1. Germline V gene lookup returns CDR1 SGHTA and CDR2 FQGNSA. This CDR3 has 14 residues. Losses at the gene ends were 5 bases for V and 9 bases for J; bases not matched to a gene: 11. The chain's CDR3 is CASSQGVGFHTQYF. The CDR3 DNA is TGTGCCAGCAGCCAGGGGGTAGGCTTCCACACGCAGTATTTT.

The chain is built from TRBV6-2 or TRBV6-3 and TRBJ2-4; TRBD1 might be the D (6 bases). Germline V lookup: CDR1 MNHEY, CDR2 SVGEGT. V lost 0 bases, J lost 5 bases, and 11 bases lay in between. The CDR3 consists of 15 residues. CDR3 nucleotides: TGTGCCAGCAGTTACTCGAGACAGGCCCAAAACATTCAGTACTTC. Protein product: CASSYSRQAQNIQYF.

In this sample, this clonotype turned up a few times. V is TRBV6-5 and J is TRBJ2-5, with a possible D match to TRBD1 (5 bases). Trimming took off 6 bases at V and 6 bases at J, with 17 bases between the two ends. Germline CDR1 MNHEY, CDR2 SVGAGI. The CDR3 runs to 14 residues. The chain's CDR3 is CASSSDSIGKTQYF. Written as DNA, the CDR3 is TGTGCCAGCAGCTCCGACAGTATCGGAAAGACCCAGTACTTC.

This clonotype has ten or more counts. V usage is TRBV7-2 and J usage is TRBJ2-7, with D possibly TRBD2 on 6 matching bases. V lost 1 base and J 9 bases, leaving 19 bases between the germline ends. This CDR3 has 15 amino acids. Germline CDR1 reads SGHTA; CDR2 reads FQGNSA. The CDR3 reads CASSLGGTPPAVQYV. The CDR3, as DNA: TGTGCCAGCAGCTTAGGAGGGACTCCACCGGCGGTGCAGTACGTC.

This clonotype was observed many times. V and J are TRBV12-3 or TRBV12-4 and TRBJ2-3, with 7 bases matching TRBD2. V lost 1 base, J lost 3 bases, and 13 bases stayed unmatched. This CDR3 spans 18 amino acids. The CDR3 spells CASSLGRLADLKTDTQYF. CDR3 DNA sequence: TGTGCCAGCAGTTTAGGGCGGCTAGCGGACCTCAAAACAGATACGCAGTATTTT.

This clonotype was seen repeatedly, ten times or more. This chain uses TRBV7-7 with TRBJ2-1, with 11 bases identical to TRBD2. Germline V lookup: CDR1 SSHAT, CDR2 FNYEAQ (reference sequence). The J segment lost 4 bases and the V segment lost 5 bases, leaving 4 bases of the junction unmatched. The CDR3 length is 15 residues. The CDR3, as DNA: TGTGCCAGCAGCGCAGGGACTAGCGGTTACAATGAGCAGTTCTTC. Translating gives CASSAGTSGYNEQFF.

The chain is built from TRBV2 and TRBJ2-2; the D gene is possibly TRBD1 (6 bases). Looked up from germline, CDR1 is SNHLY and CDR2 is FYNNEI. V was pared by 4 bases and J by 5 bases, with 14 bases between. This CDR3 has 15 residues. In DNA, the CDR3 is TGTGCCAGCAGTGCTACACAGGGTTGGACCGGGGAGCTGTTTTTT. This sequence encodes CASSATQGWTGELFF. The variable domain in full, completed from reference TRBV2 and TRBJ2-2, reads EPEVTQTPSHQVTQMGQEVILRCVPISNHLYFYWYRQILGQKVEFLVSFYNNEISEKSEIFDDQFSVERPDGSNFTLKIRSTKLEDSAMYFCASSATQGWTGELFFGEGSRLTVL.

This chain links TRBV12-3 or TRBV12-4 with TRBJ2-6, with 7 bases fitting TRBD2. Trimming cost V 6 bases and J 4 bases; bases outside gene matches: 18. This CDR3 region has 19 residues. The CDR3 DNA reads TGTGCCAGCAGCAAGAACGCGGGTACTAGCGTAAAAGGGGCCAACGTCCTGACTTTC. It is translated as CASSKNAGTSVKGANVLTF.

This clonotype appeared many times. This chain uses TRBV7-8 with TRBJ2-5, with 7 bases aligning to TRBD1. Germline CDR1 and CDR2: SGHVS and FQNEAQ. The CDR3 covers 14 residues. The V segment lost 5 bases and the J segment 3 bases; nucleotides outside the gene matches: 6. The chain's CDR3 is CASSTGQVKETQYF. CDR3 bases: TGTGCCAGCAGCACCGGACAGGTTAAAGAGACCCAGTACTTC.

The sample holds many counts of this clonotype. V is TRBV7-2 and J is TRBJ1-3, with D possibly being TRBD1 (5 bases). Trimming cost V 5 bases and J 1 base, with 12 bases left between them. Germline V gives CDR1 SGHTA, CDR2 FQGNSA. This CDR3 has 15 residues. As DNA, the CDR3 is TGTGCCAGCAGCCCCGAGTGGGGGTCTGGAAACACCATATATTTT. Residues: CASSPEWGSGNTIYF.

The rearrangement links TRBV6-4 to TRBJ2-1, with TRBD1 identical over 10 bases. V was pared by 0 bases and J by 10 bases, with 9 bases of the junction left unmatched. Germline CDR1 MRHNA, CDR2 SNTAGT. The CDR3 covers 16 residues. The CDR3 DNA is TGTGCCAGCAGTGACTCAGTAGCGGTGGGACAGGGGGAGCAGTTCTTC. Its protein product is CASSDSVAVGQGEQFF.

This clonotype was detected many times. The chain joins TRBV12-3 or TRBV12-4 to TRBJ2-1; 7 bases match TRBD2. The CDR3 covers 15 residues. The junction had 12 bases not matched to a gene; V was cut back by 6 bases and J by 7 bases. In DNA form, the CDR3 reads TGTGCCAGCAGACCGGTTGAGGGAGGGTGGAATGAGCAGTTCTTC. It encodes CASRPVEGGWNEQFF.